Here is one T cell receptor beta chain with its context. The source of the sample is a study of blood T cells in healthy people across ages. Primed by a sample-barcoded 5' primer and a J-beta primer mix, a second PCR proceeded for 7 to 11 cycles. Individual samples furnished no less than 3 million CDR3-containing paired-end reads apiece. Using its own MiXCR run on the 5' RACE reads, TCRdb lists one record per CDR3 protein. This sample has around 1,000,000 distinct CDR3 sequences, with roughly 24% found just once. These data were likewise used in another study, on T cells of mothers and their children.

The TCR originated in a girl between 2 and 10 years old in good health. The specimen was blood.

CDR3 in amino acids: CASSHRALTDTQYF. The CDR3 region has the DNA TGCGCCAGCAGCCATAGAGCTTTGACAGATACGCAGTATTTT. This rearrangement joins TRBV4-1 to TRBJ2-3, with D uncertain. V was clipped by 3 bases and J by 3 bases, with 10 bases between them. The V gene's germline CDR1 is MGHRA and CDR2 YSYEKL. This CDR3 is 14 amino acids long.